Each of the 30 T cell receptor beta chains below was sequenced from the same sample in a study of blood T cell repertoires in COVID-19. TCRdb's copy holds only in-frame clones and misses some; the assay was immunoSEQ multiplex PCR. In the table there are 35,000 to 55,000 clones, roughly 89% of which are singletons. Sample: peripheral blood. Receptor source: a man aged 55 to 70 with active COVID-19.

The chain carries TRBV5-1 and TRBJ2-2; 8 positions match TRBD2. From germline, CDR1 is SGHRS and CDR2 YFSETQ. The V gene end was trimmed by 4 bases and the J gene end by 3 bases; junction bases not matched to a gene: 5. This CDR3 is 15 amino acids long. The CDR3: CASSPGGGDTGELFF. CDR3 sequence (DNA): TGCGCCAGCAGCCCCGGGGGGGGAGACACCGGGGAGCTGTTTTTT.

The table lists this clone with a few counts. J is TRBJ1-5 and V is TRBV5-8; D gene ambiguous. CDR1 SGHTS and CDR2 YDEGEE come from the germline V gene. V lost 2 bases and J lost 2, with 11 bases in between. The CDR3 is made up of 15 amino acids. CDR3 DNA sequence: TGTGCCAGCAGCTTCGCGTTAATCGGCAATCAGCCCCAGCATTTT. It translates to CASSFALIGNQPQHF. Filled out from reference TRBV5-8 and TRBJ1-5, the complete variable domain reads EAGVTQSPTHLIKTRGQQATLRCSPISGHTSVYWYQQALGLGLQFLLWYDEGEERNRGNFPPRFSGRQFPNYSSELNVNALELEDSALYLCASSFALIGNQPQHFGDGTRLSIL.

This clone was counted a single time. CDR3 region: CATSDRDRGEKLFF. The CDR3 DNA reads TGTGCCACCAGCGACCGGGACAGGGGGGAAAAACTGTTTTTT. The chain combines TRBV15 with TRBJ1-4, with 11 bases identical to TRBD1. The CDR3 is 14 amino acids. The V gene's germline CDR1 is LNHNV and CDR2 YYDKDF (reference sequence). Losses at the gene ends were 5 bases for V and 8 bases for J; bases not matched to a gene: 4.

V and J are TRBV11-3 and TRBJ1-1, with D uncertain. This CDR3 region has 13 residues. The V and J ends lost 5 bases and 3 bases respectively, with 10 bases between them. Germline assignment: CDR1 SGHNT and CDR2 YENEEA. As DNA, the CDR3 is TGTGCCAGCAGCCCAGGATCGGACACTGAAGCTTTCTTT. Translated, it gives CASSPGSDTEAFF.

This sequence joins TRBV6-5 and TRBJ2-5, with D possibly matching TRBD2 (6 bases). Germline V gene lookup returns CDR1 MNHEY and CDR2 SVGAGI. The CDR3 loop spans 15 amino acids. V was cut by 5 bases and J by 2 bases, with 15 bases left in between. As DNA, the CDR3 is TGTGCCAGCAGTAGGGGACTTTCCCTGCAAGAGACCCAGTACTTC. This gives the protein CASSRGLSLQETQYF.

This clone has only a few counts. The chain uses TRBV6-2 or TRBV6-3 and TRBJ1-2; 8 bases fit TRBD1. Germline V gives CDR1 MNHEY, CDR2 SVGEGT. The junction had 4 bases not matched to a gene; V was cut back by 2 bases and J by 2 bases. The CDR3 has 15 amino acids. The CDR3 sequence: CASSYEQGENYGYTF. DNA of the CDR3: TGTGCCAGCAGTTACGAACAGGGGGAGAACTATGGCTACACCTTC.

The CDR3 DNA reads as TGTGCCAGCAGCGGTACGGGGGGGCAGGACTATGGCTACACCTTC. Translating gives CASSGTGGQDYGYTF. The rearrangement uses TRBV4-2 and TRBJ1-2; a weak D match, TRBD1 (6 bases). The CDR3 covers 15 residues. Trimming left V 5 bases short and J 3 bases short, with 16 bases between. Germline V lookup: CDR1 LGHNA, CDR2 YNFKEQ.

The chain uses TRBV5-4 and TRBJ1-1; the D gene is possibly TRBD1 (5 bases). The germline gives CDR1 SGHNT, CDR2 YYREEE (reference sequence). The V end lost 0 bases, the J end lost 1 base, and 10 bases lay between the germline ends. The length of the CDR3 is 15 residues. The CDR3 DNA follows: TGTGCCAGCAGCTTGGTCAAGGGGAAGAACACTGAAGCTTTCTTT. Translating gives CASSLVKGKNTEAFF.

This rearrangement joins TRBV5-4 to TRBJ2-1; no definite D call. CDR3 length: 15 amino acids. The germline V gene encodes CDR1 SGHNT and CDR2 YYREEE (reference sequence). Trimming took off 3 bases at V and 6 bases at J, with 16 bases between the two ends. For the CDR3, the DNA is TGTGCCAGCAGCTCATGGGCCCTGGTGGGCAATGAGCAGTTCTTC. As protein: CASSSWALVGNEQFF.

The chain recombines TRBV7-3 with TRBJ2-3; 8 bases map to TRBD2. V shed 5 bases, J shed 9 bases, and the junction held 10 bases outside the gene matches. The CDR3 consists of 14 residues. Germline CDR1 is SGHTA and CDR2 is FQGTGA. CDR3 sequence reads: CASSPNPGLVTQYF. CDR3 DNA: TGTGCCAGCAGCCCCAACCCGGGACTAGTAACGCAGTATTTT.

In its sample, this clone was seen once. The chain is built from TRBV5-1 and TRBJ1-4; D unresolved. The ends were cut back, 3 bases at V and 0 bases at J, with 15 bases in the middle. The CDR3 spans 17 residues. Germline values: CDR1 SGHRS, CDR2 YFSETQ. In DNA form, the CDR3 reads TGCGCCAGCAGCTCTGGCGGCCGCTTAACAACTAATGAAAAACTGTTTTTT. Amino acid sequence: CASSSGGRLTTNEKLFF.

This clone was detected a few times. V and J are TRBV19 and TRBJ1-5, with no clear D. V shed 5 bases and J shed 0 bases, with 8 bases lying between them. The CDR3 has 14 amino acids. Germline lookup yields CDR1 LNHDA and CDR2 SQIVND (reference sequence). The CDR3 DNA reads as TGTGCCAGTAGTGTGTTAGATAGCAATCAGCCCCAGCATTTT. Translating gives CASSVLDSNQPQHF.

The chain carries TRBV18 and TRBJ2-7; a possible D gene is TRBD1 (6 bases). CDR1 is KGHSH, CDR2 LQKENI, per germline. The germline V and J ends were trimmed by 4 bases and 4 bases, with 14 bases remaining between them. The CDR3 sequence is 14 residues long. The CDR3, as DNA: TGTGCCAGCTCACGGGACACACGAGGGTACGAGCAGTACTTC. As protein: CASSRDTRGYEQYF.

The chain uses TRBV5-1 and TRBJ2-3, with TRBD2 matching 7 bases. The CDR3 runs to 15 residues. Germline trimming cut 4 bases from V and 2 bases from J; bases unmatched to any gene: 7. Germline V CDR1 and CDR2: SGHRS, YFSETQ. The CDR3 coding sequence is TGCGCCAGCAGCACAAGCGGGGTCCCCACAGATACGCAGTATTTT. Translating it yields CASSTSGVPTDTQYF.

The chain has TRBV7-2 and TRBJ1-2, with D possibly TRBD1 on 6 matching bases. Trimming pared 5 bases from V and 4 bases from J, leaving 17 bases between. Germline V lookup: CDR1 SGHTA, CDR2 FQGNSA. This CDR3 region has 15 residues. The DNA of the CDR3 is TGTGCCAGCAGCCCTCAGGGGATAGGGGGCTATGGCTACACCTTC. Its translation is CASSPQGIGGYGYTF.

This clone was counted only a few times. V usage is TRBV6-5 and J usage is TRBJ2-3; 9 nucleotides match TRBD2. The CDR3 totals 14 residues. After removal of 10 bases from V and 4 bases from J, the junction contained 9 bases not matched to a gene. Germline CDR1 reads MNHEY; CDR2 reads SVGAGI. The CDR3 sequence is CATSGVAGADTQYF. CDR3 DNA sequence: TGTGCCACCTCCGGGGTAGCGGGAGCAGATACGCAGTATTTT.

This rearrangement joins TRBV3-1 (or the pseudogene TRBV3-2) to TRBJ2-1; 9 bases agree with TRBD1. After removal of 4 bases from V and 0 bases from J, the junction contained 1 base not matched to a gene. Germline CDR1 reads LGHDT; CDR2 reads YNNKEL (reference sequence). The CDR3 has 15 amino acids. Written as DNA, the CDR3 is TGTGCCAGCAGCCCGGGACAGGGCTCCTACAATGAGCAGTTCTTC. Translating gives CASSPGQGSYNEQFF.

The chain has TRBV21-1 and TRBJ2-5; no DNA check was done on the table's D call, TRBD2. TRBV21-1 is described as a pseudogene. This CDR3 has 17 amino acids. The DNA of the CDR3 is TGTGCCAGCAGCAAAGTAACGGGACTAGCGCGTGGTAAGACCCAGTACTTC. Translation: CASSKVTGLARGKTQYF.

The chain uses TRBV7-2 and TRBJ2-3, with 12 bases fitting TRBD2. Germline V gives CDR1 SGHTA, CDR2 FQGNSA. This CDR3 region has 16 residues. Unmatched junction bases numbered 6, after V lost 4 bases and J lost 4 bases. The CDR3 loop is CASSSVLAGGADTQYF. In DNA, the CDR3 is TGTGCCAGCAGCTCAGTACTAGCGGGGGGTGCAGATACGCAGTATTTT. Supplemented by reference TRBV7-2 and TRBJ2-3, the full variable domain reads GAGVSQSPSNKVTEKGKDVELRCDPISGHTALYWYRQSLGQGLEFLIYFQGNSAPDKSGLPSDRFSAERTGGSVSTLTIQRTQQEDSAVYLCASSSVLAGGADTQYFGPGTRLTVL.

V and J are TRBV6-2 or TRBV6-3 and TRBJ2-2; TRBD1 is a possible D gene (6 bases). V was cut by 4 bases and J by 3 bases, with 12 bases left in between. The CDR3 covers 15 residues. The germline V gene encodes CDR1 MNHEY and CDR2 SVGEGT. The CDR3 loop reads CASSSGQRDTGELFF. The CDR3 coding sequence is TGTGCCAGCAGTTCCGGACAGAGGGACACCGGGGAGCTGTTTTTT.

This sequence joins TRBV25-1 and TRBJ1-1; 9 nucleotides match TRBD1. V shed 6 bases and J 3 bases; nucleotides not matched to a gene: 2. From germline, CDR1 is MGHDK and CDR2 SYGVNS. This CDR3 is built from 13 residues. CDR3 DNA sequence: TGTGCCAGCAGCCGGACAGGGGACACTGAAGCTTTCTTT. This sequence encodes CASSRTGDTEAFF.

In its sample, this clone was seen once. This rearrangement joins TRBV19 to TRBJ2-3; 12 nucleotides align to TRBD2. Germline-derived CDR1 and CDR2 are LNHDA and SQIVND (reference sequence). The V gene end was trimmed by 3 bases and the J gene end by 1 base; junction bases not matched to a gene: 2. The CDR3 is 16 residues long. CDR3 DNA: TGTGCCAGTAGTATGAGACTAGCGGGAGGCACAGATACGCAGTATTTT. It codes for CASSMRLAGGTDTQYF.

This chain joins TRBV9 and TRBJ1-5; 7 bases fit TRBD1. The CDR3 extends over 14 amino acids. J lost 7 bases, V lost 0 bases, and 4 bases had no gene match. The germline gives CDR1 SGDLS, CDR2 YYNGEE. As DNA, the CDR3 is TGTGCCAGCAGCGTAGGAGGGGGCAGGCAGCCCCAGCATTTT. Protein product: CASSVGGGRQPQHF.

The J gene is TRBJ2-2, the V gene TRBV19; a possible D gene is TRBD1 (5 bases). CDR3 length equals 15 residues. Trimming stripped 3 bases from V and 8 bases from J, with 16 bases between. Germline V gives CDR1 LNHDA, CDR2 SQIVND (reference sequence). The DNA of the CDR3 is TGTGCCAGTAGTATGGGGCCTACTTCCGGAGGGGAGCTGTTTTTT. This codes for CASSMGPTSGGELFF.

The DNA for the CDR3 is TGTGCCAGCAGCCCGGGGGGGGGCGGTAAGGATGAAAAACTGTTTTTT. It is translated as CASSPGGGGKDEKLFF. The chain employs TRBV5-4 and TRBJ1-4; D might be TRBD1 (6 bases). The CDR3 is made up of 16 amino acids. Trimming removed 4 bases from V and 6 bases from J, with 19 bases in between. Germline assignment: CDR1 SGHNT and CDR2 YYREEE (reference sequence).

The chain is built from TRBV5-5 and TRBJ1-6; a possible D gene is TRBD1 (5 bases). The CDR3 sequence is 15 residues long. Per the germline V gene, CDR1 is SGHKS and CDR2 is YYEKEE (reference sequence). V lost 4 bases and J 10 bases, leaving 18 bases between the germline ends. The CDR3 region has the DNA TGTGCCAGCAGCACAGCCGGGACTCCTCAGTCACCCCTCCACTTT. Encoded protein: CASSTAGTPQSPLHF.

The chain uses TRBV19 and TRBJ1-5; D remains ambiguous. V was shortened by 7 bases and J by 0 bases, with 13 bases between the two germline ends. CDR3 length: 15 amino acids. Germline values: CDR1 LNHDA, CDR2 SQIVND (reference sequence). CDR3 in DNA: TGTGCCAGTACCTTGTCCGGGTATAGCAATCAGCCCCAGCATTTT. It encodes CASTLSGYSNQPQHF.

The J gene is TRBJ2-7, the V gene TRBV5-1; TRBD2 agrees at 7 bases. The germline V gene encodes CDR1 SGHRS and CDR2 YFSETQ. The CDR3 contains 13 residues. After removal of 1 base from V and 4 bases from J, the junction contained 2 bases not matched to a gene. The CDR3 DNA reads as TGCGCCAGCAGCTTGTGGACTAGTTACGAGCAGTACTTC. As protein: CASSLWTSYEQYF. Filled out from reference TRBV5-1 and TRBJ2-7, the complete variable domain reads KAGVTQTPRYLIKTRGQQVTLSCSPISGHRSVSWYQQTPGQGLQFLFEYFSETQRNKGNFPGRFSGRQFSNSRSEMNVSTLELGDSALYLCASSLWTSYEQYFGPGTRLTVT.

V is TRBV11-2 and J is TRBJ1-2; D perhaps matches TRBD1 (5 bases). Deletions cut 0 bases from V and 1 base from J, with 15 bases between. CDR1 and CDR2 from the germline V gene are SGHAT and FQNNGV. This CDR3 comprises 17 residues. The CDR3 reads CASSLDRWGGLNYGYTF. DNA of the CDR3: TGTGCCAGCAGCTTAGATAGGTGGGGGGGTCTTAACTATGGCTACACCTTC.

The chain recombines TRBV4-1 with TRBJ2-1, with 7 bases lining up with TRBD1. This CDR3 region has 15 residues. Germline lookup yields CDR1 MGHRA and CDR2 YSYEKL. J was trimmed by 3 bases and V by 3 bases; bases with no gene match: 5. CDR3 nucleotide sequence: TGCGCCAGCAGCCAGCACCGGGACAGCTACAATGAGCAGTTCTTC. Its protein product is CASSQHRDSYNEQFF.